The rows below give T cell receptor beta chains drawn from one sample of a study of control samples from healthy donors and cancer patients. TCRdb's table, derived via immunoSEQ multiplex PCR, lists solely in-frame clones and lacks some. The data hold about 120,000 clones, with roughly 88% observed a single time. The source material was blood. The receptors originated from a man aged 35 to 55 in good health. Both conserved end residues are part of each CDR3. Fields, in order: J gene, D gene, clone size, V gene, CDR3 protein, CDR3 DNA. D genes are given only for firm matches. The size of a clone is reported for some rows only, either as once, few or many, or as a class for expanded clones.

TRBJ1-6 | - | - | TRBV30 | CAWSAVQNSPLHF | TGTGCCTGGAGTGCCGTACAAAATTCACCCCTCCACTTT
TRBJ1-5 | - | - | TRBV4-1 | CASSQVPGGDQPQHF | TGCGCCAGCAGCCAAGTCCCTGGCGGCGATCAGCCCCAGCATTTT
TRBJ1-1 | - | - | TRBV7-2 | CASSLVRRAFF | TGTGCCAGCAGCTTAGTTCGGCGAGCTTTCTTT
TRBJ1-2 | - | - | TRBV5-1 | CASSLFPAPLYGYTF | TGCGCCAGCAGCTTGTTCCCGGCCCCTCTCTATGGCTACACCTTC
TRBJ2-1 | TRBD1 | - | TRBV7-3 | CASSYGTEYNEQFF | TGTGCCAGCAGCTACGGGACAGAGTACAATGAGCAGTTCTTC
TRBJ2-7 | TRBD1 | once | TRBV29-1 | CSGRDRGYEQYF | TGCAGCGGCCGGGACAGGGGATACGAGCAGTACTTC
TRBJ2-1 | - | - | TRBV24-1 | CATGQDFYNEQFF | TGTGCCACCGGACAAGACTTCTACAATGAGCAGTTCTTC
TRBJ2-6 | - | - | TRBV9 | CASSDSGISGANVLTF | TGTGCCAGCAGCGACTCAGGGATCTCTGGGGCCAACGTCCTGACTTTC
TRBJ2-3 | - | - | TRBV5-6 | CASSFGPDTQYF | TGTGCCAGCAGCTTTGGCCCAGATACGCAGTATTTT
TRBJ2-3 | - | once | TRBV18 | CASSPDSNTDTQYF | TGTGCCAGCTCACCGGACTCCAACACAGATACGCAGTATTTT
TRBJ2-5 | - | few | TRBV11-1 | CASSLGSGEAETQYF | TGTGCCAGCAGCTTAGGTTCTGGGGAGGCAGAGACCCAGTACTTC
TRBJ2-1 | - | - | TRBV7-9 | CASRPGPMYNEQFF | TGTGCCAGCAGACCGGGACCTATGTACAATGAGCAGTTCTTC
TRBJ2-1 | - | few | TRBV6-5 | CASIQGEGNEQFF | TGTGCCAGCATACAGGGGGAGGGCAATGAGCAGTTCTTC
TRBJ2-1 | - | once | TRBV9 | CASSVASRGGYNEQFF | TGTGCCAGCAGCGTAGCTAGCAGGGGAGGCTACAATGAGCAGTTCTTC
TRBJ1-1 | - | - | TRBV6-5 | CASRYTGTMNTEAFF | TGTGCCAGCAGGTACACCGGGACAATGAACACTGAAGCTTTCTTT
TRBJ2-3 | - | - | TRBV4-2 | CASSQAGDTQYF | TGTGCCAGCAGCCAAGCAGGGGATACGCAGTATTTT
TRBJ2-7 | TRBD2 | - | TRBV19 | CASSLASGGYEQYF | TGTGCCAGTAGTTTGGCTAGCGGGGGCTACGAGCAGTACTTC
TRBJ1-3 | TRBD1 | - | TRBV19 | CASSIGGQTRGTIYF | TGTGCCAGTAGTATTGGGGGACAGACCCGAGGGACCATATATTTT
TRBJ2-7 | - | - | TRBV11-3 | CASSLVQSYEQYF | TGTGCCAGCAGCTTGGTACAGTCCTACGAGCAGTACTTC
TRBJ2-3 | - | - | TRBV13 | CASSPRQSGDTQYF | TGTGCCAGCAGCCCCCGACAGTCTGGAGATACGCAGTATTTT
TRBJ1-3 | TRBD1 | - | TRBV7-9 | CASSLLTGVVSGNTIYF | TGTGCCAGCAGCTTATTGACAGGGGTCGTCTCTGGAAACACCATATATTTT
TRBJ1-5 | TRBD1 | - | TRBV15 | CATSRDRGQGGNQPQHF | TGTGCCACCAGCAGAGATCGCGGACAGGGCGGCAATCAGCCCCAGCATTTT
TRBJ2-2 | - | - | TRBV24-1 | CATSDTGSSNTGELFF | TGTGCCACCAGTGATACAGGTTCGTCGAACACCGGGGAGCTGTTTTTT
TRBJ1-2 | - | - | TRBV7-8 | CASSLGAGVGYGYTF | TGTGCCAGCAGCTTAGGGGCAGGGGTAGGCTATGGCTACACCTTC
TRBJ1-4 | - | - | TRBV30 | CAWKTKGNEKLFF | TGTGCCTGGAAGACGAAAGGGAATGAAAAACTGTTTTTT
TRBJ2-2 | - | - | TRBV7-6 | CASSLGSRTGPGELFF | TGTGCCAGCAGCTTAGGGTCCCGGACCGGCCCCGGGGAGCTGTTTTTT
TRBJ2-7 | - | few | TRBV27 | CASSSRLGPYEQYF | TGTGCCAGCAGTTCGCGGCTGGGGCCCTACGAGCAGTACTTC
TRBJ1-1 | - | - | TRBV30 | CARDRMNTEAFF | TGTGCCCGAGACAGGATGAACACTGAAGCTTTCTTT
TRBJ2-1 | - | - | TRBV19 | CASSRSAGASNEQFF | TGTGCCAGTAGTAGATCGGCGGGGGCCTCCAATGAGCAGTTCTTC
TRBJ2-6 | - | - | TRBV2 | CASSYANVLTF | TGTGCCAGCAGTTATGCCAACGTCCTGACTTTC
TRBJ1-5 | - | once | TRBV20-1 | CSASSDRLSQPQHF | TGCAGTGCTAGTAGTGACAGGTTATCTCAGCCCCAGCATTTT
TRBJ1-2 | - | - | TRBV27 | CASSLSRNYGYTF | TGTGCCAGCAGTTTATCCCGGAACTATGGCTACACCTTC
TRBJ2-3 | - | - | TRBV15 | CATSRVGTAQLYF | TGTGCCACCAGCAGAGTAGGGACGGCACAATTGTATTTT
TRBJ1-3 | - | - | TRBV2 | CASRRGTDSGNTIYF | TGTGCCAGCAGGAGGGGGACGGACTCTGGAAACACCATATATTTT
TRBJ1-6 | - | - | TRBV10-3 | CAISESQERSPLHF | TGTGCCATCAGTGAGTCACAAGAACGTTCACCCCTCCACTTT
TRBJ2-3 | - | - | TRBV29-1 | CSVEDWGYLTEYTQYF | TGCAGCGTTGAAGATTGGGGCTACCTCACGGAATATACGCAGTATTTT
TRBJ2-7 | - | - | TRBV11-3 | CASSPSDRTYEQYF | TGTGCCAGCAGCCCATCGGACAGAACCTACGAGCAGTACTTC
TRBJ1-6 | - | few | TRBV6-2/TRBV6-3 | CASSYVQGYNSPLHF | TGTGCCAGCAGTTACGTCCAGGGATATAATTCACCCCTCCACTTT
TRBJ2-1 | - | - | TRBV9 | CASSRDYNEQFF | TGTGCCAGCAGCCGGGACTACAATGAGCAGTTCTTC
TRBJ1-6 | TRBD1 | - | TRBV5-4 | CASSSAGQGPNSPLHF | TGTGCCAGCAGCTCCGCCGGACAGGGTCCGAATTCACCCCTCCACTTT
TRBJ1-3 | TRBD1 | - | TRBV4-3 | CASSQDRGRGNTIYF | TGCGCCAGCAGCCAAGACAGGGGGCGAGGAAACACCATATATTTT
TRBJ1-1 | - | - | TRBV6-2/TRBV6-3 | CASSYPGLAGRNTEAFF | TGTGCCAGCAGTTACCCCGGATTGGCGGGAAGGAACACTGAAGCTTTCTTT
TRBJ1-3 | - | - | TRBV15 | CATSRGASGNTIYF | TGTGCCACCAGCAGGGGGGCCTCTGGAAACACCATATATTTT
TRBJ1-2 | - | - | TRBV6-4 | CASSDSVGGYTF | TGTGCCAGCAGTGACTCGGTGGGTGGCTACACCTTC
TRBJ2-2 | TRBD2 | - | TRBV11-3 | CASRRTSGNTGELFF | TGTGCCAGCAGGCGGACTAGCGGGAACACCGGGGAGCTGTTTTTT
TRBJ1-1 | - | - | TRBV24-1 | CATSDPLGGGAFF | TGTGCCACCAGTGACCCCCTGGGGGGGGGAGCTTTCTTT
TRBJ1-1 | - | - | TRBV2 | CASSTDSRRRAFF | TGTGCCAGCAGCACCGACAGCCGGAGGAGAGCTTTCTTT
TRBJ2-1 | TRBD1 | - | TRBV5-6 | CASSLGQGDYNEQFF | TGTGCCAGCAGCTTGGGACAGGGCGACTACAATGAGCAGTTCTTC
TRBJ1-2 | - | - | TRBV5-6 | CASSLATGQRGYTF | TGTGCCAGCAGCTTGGCGACAGGTCAAAGGGGCTACACCTTC
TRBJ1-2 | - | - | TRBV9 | CASTGGTNYGYTF | TGTGCCAGCACGGGAGGGACCAACTATGGCTACACCTTC
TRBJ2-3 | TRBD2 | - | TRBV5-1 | CASSAGRGGIRTDTQYF | TGCGCCAGCAGCGCCGGGCGGGGGGGCATTCGCACAGATACGCAGTATTTT
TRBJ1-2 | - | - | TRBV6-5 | CASTKLGPTNYGYTF | TGTGCCAGCACCAAATTGGGGCCCACTAACTATGGCTACACCTTC
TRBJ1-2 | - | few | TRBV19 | CASSPRARVYGYTF | TGTGCCAGTAGTCCCCGGGCCCGAGTCTATGGCTACACCTTC
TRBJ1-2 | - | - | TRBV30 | CAWSVLGSGGYTF | TGTGCCTGGAGTGTACTAGGGTCAGGGGGCTACACCTTC
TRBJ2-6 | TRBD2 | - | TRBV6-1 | CASSEDWGGSGANVLTF | TGTGCCAGCAGTGAAGACTGGGGGGGCTCTGGGGCCAACGTCCTGACTTTC
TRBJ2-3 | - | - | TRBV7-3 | CASSKGVGTDTQYF | TGTGCCAGCAGCAAAGGGGTTGGCACAGATACGCAGTATTTT